This T cell receptor beta chain was recovered during a study of T cell responses to AZD1222 COVID-19 vaccine (dated by TCRdb to about 2021). Some background on the complete study: AZD1222 recipients given second doses at about 4 weeks or at about 12 weeks were pooled, since spike-specific TCR depth and breadth were not found to differ between the two schedules. TCR sequencing was performed for fewer than 250 trial participants, of whom around 200 were given two doses of AZD1222 and around 25 were given two doses of MenACWY control vaccine. Enrollment into the trials was organized by age into subgroups of 18-55, 56-69 and 70-plus years, and those subgroups contained roughly 150, 30 and 60 TCR-sequenced participants, respectively.

The CDR3 measures 14 amino acids from cysteine to phenylalanine. The CDR3 DNA has 42 bases and is translated from base 1. The germline V gene (reference sequence) gives CDR1 as LNHDA and CDR2 as SQIVND. Trimming removed 5 bases from V and 3 bases from J; the gene matches leave 4 bases unexplained. The CDR3 regions of human TCRbeta chains were analyzed by immunosequencing. Under the source paper's analysis protocol: Repertoire TCRs were matched against a reference library of SARS-CoV-2-specific TCRs generated with the MIRA antigen-specificity platform. Breadth was defined as the fraction of unique TCRs that were SARS-CoV-2-associated, and depth was defined as the fraction of total T cells that were SARS-CoV-2-associated. Each spike-specific TCR was assigned to its reactive spike region and to a CD4 or CD8 class using the MIRA data. Log10-transformed breadth and depth values were compared by one-way ANOVA with Sidak's multiple comparisons tests. In TCRdb, the immuneACCESS table is reduced to in-frame sequences with V and J assigned. These tables do not hold every clone; where another copy was compared, an unresolved V gene accounts for under half, and the others remain unexplained. V, J and clone size derive from that table, while D and trimming were established from the DNA sequence. This sample is represented by 90,000 to 120,000 clones; about 92% of them were singletons. The ten largest clones add up to about 1.2% of the sample.

Beyond this particular receptor, the publication reports: After two AZD1222 doses, both the breadth and the depth of spike-specific TCRs were significantly higher than at day 0 and than in MenACWY recipients. Vaccine-associated CD4 TCRs spanned the whole spike protein, with dominant responses in regions 160-218 and 743-854. Conclusions about previously exposed vaccinees are limited, since just 5 or 6 AZD1222 recipients were seropositive for SARS-CoV-2 at baseline. Epitopes outside the regions mutated in the B.1.351 and B.1.1.7 variants were reportedly recognized by nearly half of the unique spike-specific TCRs. No day 14 peak-response samples were available, so repertoires were characterized only after the peak T cell response. Participants were mostly white British, with more females than males. The authors suggested clonal diversity may have been underestimated. In the small 56-69-year group, the increase in depth fell short of significance, most likely because of low power.

Turning to this clone: Its antigen is not yet known. No base-level quality is on record; no much larger clone is a single base apart.

The intended sense of this specimen's time point label: baseline before first vaccination. Samples from vaccinated people were obtained from the UK trials COV001 and COV002, which included a single-blind randomized controlled phase 2/3 trial of AZD1222 (ChAdOx1 nCoV-19) in healthy adults. For TCRbeta chain sequencing, PBMC samples from trial participants were taken at day 0 and at day 28 after the second dose. The specimen was peripheral blood, collected on day 0 of AZD1222 vaccination. The V and J genes are TRBV19 and TRBJ1-1; the central 9 bases match TRBD1. This clonotype originated in an adult in good health. The nucleotide sequence is TGTGCCAGTAGTCCCCGGGACAGGGACACTGAAGCTTTCTTT. This encodes CASSPRDRDTEAFF.